In this sample, the clone carrying this T cell receptor beta chain turned up many times. No antigen is known for it. The data were taken from a study of T cells in Graves' hyperthyroidism and ophthalmopathy. Study findings and constraints: The model identified upcoming ophthalmopathy a median about 6.5 months ahead of onset.

What was amplified from RNA transcripts were TCR beta CDR3 regions. The HTBI primer set served for first-round RT-PCR of the TCR CDR3. TCRdb analysed the multiplex PCR reads with MiXCR anew, one entry per CDR3 protein. The table shows some 440,000 distinct CDR3 sequences, with around 16% occurring only once. V lost 0 bases to trimming and J lost 6 bases; unmatched junction nucleotides: 6. The CDR3 consists of 16 residues. Germline V lookup: CDR1 ENHRY, CDR2 SYGVKD. Sequencing was done on a sample of blood. This clonotype originated in a woman under 30 with Graves' hyperthyroidism. V usage is TRBV10-3 and J usage is TRBJ2-3; 10 positions agree with TRBD2. Written as DNA, the CDR3 is TGTGCCATCAGTGAGTCTACTAGCGGGGTCGGGGATACGCAGTATTTT. It yields the protein CAISESTSGVGDTQYF.